This entry lists 22 T cell receptor beta chains sequenced from one sample in a study of response to subunit inactivated influenza vaccine. From the RT-PCR reads, TCRdb called clonotypes with MiXCR, one entry per CDR3 protein. The sample includes under 950,000 distinct CDR3 sequences, over 20% of them seen just once. This specimen consisted of PBMCs from blood, obtained roughly 5 days after vaccination. These receptors came from a man in his fifties who received an inactivated influenza vaccine.

At least ten counts were recorded for this clonotype. The chain combines TRBV5-1 with TRBJ1-2; D is ambiguous. Trimming left V 0 bases short and J 2 bases short, with 5 bases between. The CDR3 spans 13 residues. Germline lookup yields CDR1 SGHRS and CDR2 YFSETQ. The CDR3 region is CASSLDSNYGYTF. Written as DNA, the CDR3 is TGCGCCAGCAGCTTGGACAGCAACTATGGCTACACCTTC.

This chain links TRBV29-1 with TRBJ2-7, with 8 nucleotides matching TRBD2. This CDR3 has 14 amino acids. Trimming took 4 bases from V and 6 from J; bases not matched to a gene: 11. The germline V gene encodes CDR1 SQVTM and CDR2 ANQGSEA. Here the CDR3 reads CSVAPGLDVGEQYF. DNA of the CDR3: TGCAGCGTTGCCCCGGGACTAGATGTCGGCGAGCAGTACTTC.

The V gene is TRBV3-1, the J gene TRBJ1-1; the D gene is possibly TRBD1 (5 bases). The V gene lost 4 bases and the J gene lost 1 base, with 13 bases spanning the gap. The germline CDR1 and CDR2 sequences are LGHDT and YNNKEL (reference sequence). The CDR3 is 15 amino acids. The CDR3 DNA reads as TGTGCCAGCAGCCGCTTGGGACGCGGGAACACTGAAGCTTTCTTT. Translated, it gives CASSRLGRGNTEAFF. The full variable domain, in which reference TRBV3-1 and TRBJ1-1 provide the parts outside the CDR3, is DTAVSQTPKYLVTQMGNDKSIKCEQNLGHDTMYWYKQDSKKFLKIMFSYNNKELIINETVPNRFSPKSPDKAHLNLHINSLELGDSAVYFCASSRLGRGNTEAFFGQGTRLTVV.

The rearrangement uses TRBV7-2 and TRBJ2-3; a possible D gene is TRBD2 (6 bases). V lost 1 base to trimming and J lost 1 base, with 12 bases between them. The CDR3 runs 16 residues. Germline loops: CDR1 SGHTA, CDR2 FQGNSA. For the CDR3, the DNA is TGTGCCAGCAGCTTAGTAAGCCAGCGGGGCACAGATACGCAGTATTTT. It codes for CASSLVSQRGTDTQYF. The entire variable domain, with the rest obtained from reference TRBV7-2 and TRBJ2-3, is as follows: GAGVSQSPSNKVTEKGKDVELRCDPISGHTALYWYRQSLGQGLEFLIYFQGNSAPDKSGLPSDRFSAERTGGSVSTLTIQRTQQEDSAVYLCASSLVSQRGTDTQYFGPGTRLTVL.

The chain has TRBV12-3 or TRBV12-4 and TRBJ2-4; D uncertain. This CDR3 has 15 amino acids. The V end was cut by 6 bases, the J end by 1 base, with 13 bases between. DNA of the CDR3: TGTGCCAGCAGACATTTTAGTGAGGCCAAAAACATTCAGTACTTC. It encodes CASRHFSEAKNIQYF.

The gene calls are TRBV29-1 and TRBJ1-1; D unresolved. The CDR3 is made up of 14 amino acids. CDR1 and CDR2 (germline): SQVTM, ANQGSEA. V lost 2 bases and J 1 base, leaving 11 bases between the germline ends. CDR3 in DNA: TGCAGCGTTGAATTGCAGAAACCGAACACTGAAGCTTTCTTT. This encodes CSVELQKPNTEAFF.

This clonotype was seen repeatedly, ten times or more. This chain uses TRBV7-9 with TRBJ2-7; the D gene is possibly TRBD1 (6 bases). The CDR3 has 14 residues. Germline CDR1 and CDR2: SEHNR and FQNEAQ (reference sequence). V gave up 4 bases and J gave up 1 base, with 11 bases separating them. The CDR3 nucleotides read TGTGCCAGCAGCTCTGGACAGTCTTCCTACGAGCAGTACTTC. It encodes CASSSGQSSYEQYF.

This clonotype has just a few counts. The chain links TRBV4-1 to TRBJ1-4; TRBD1 matches at 7 bases. Trimming removed 0 bases from V and 5 bases from J; junction bases left unmatched: 12. The CDR3 has 18 amino acids. Germline V lookup: CDR1 MGHRA, CDR2 YSYEKL. The CDR3 region has the DNA TGCGCCAGCAGCCAAGAGCGGACAGGAGCTAAGAGAAATGAAAAACTGTTTTTT. Its protein is CASSQERTGAKRNEKLFF.

The chain uses TRBV30 and TRBJ2-6; TRBD1 matches at 7 bases. V lost 6 bases, J lost 0 bases, and 14 bases stayed unmatched. Looked up from germline, CDR1 is GTSNPN and CDR2 is SVGIG (reference sequence). CDR3 length: 18 residues. The CDR3 bases are TGTGCCTGCTTTGGACAGGTCCATCCTAACTCTGGGGCCAACGTCCTGACTTTC. It specifies CACFGQVHPNSGANVLTF.

A few counts support this clonotype. This sequence joins TRBV6-1 and TRBJ2-3; TRBD1 matches 10 bases. The CDR3 consists of 16 residues. Germline CDR1 and CDR2: MNHNS and SASEGT. V was clipped by 7 bases and J by 5 bases; unmatched bases: 12. The CDR3 bases are TGTGCCAGCACTCCCGACAGGGGGCTGGCTGGAGATACGCAGTATTTT. This encodes CASTPDRGLAGDTQYF.

The chain links TRBV11-2 to TRBJ2-1, with D uncertain. Germline CDR1 and CDR2: SGHAT and FQNNGV. Trimming cost V 5 bases and J 0 bases, with 11 bases left between them. This CDR3 has 15 amino acids. CDR3 amino acids: CASSREQTSYNEQFF. CDR3 nucleotides: TGTGCCAGCAGCCGCGAACAGACCTCCTACAATGAGCAGTTCTTC.

This clonotype was detected a few times. The chain has TRBV5-5 and TRBJ2-1, with D unresolved. The ends were cut back, 0 bases at V and 5 bases at J, with 12 bases in the middle. Germline CDR1 SGHKS, CDR2 YYEKEE (reference sequence). The CDR3 consists of 15 residues. The CDR3 here is CASSLAAGPHNEQFF. As DNA, the CDR3 is TGTGCCAGCAGCTTGGCGGCAGGCCCACACAATGAGCAGTTCTTC.

This clonotype was found a few times. The rearrangement joins TRBV7-2 to TRBJ2-2; 9 bases fit TRBD1. The germline V gene has CDR1 SGHTA and CDR2 FQGNSA. J gave up 7 bases and V 5 bases, and 14 bases lay outside the gene matches. The CDR3 length is 17 residues. This chain's CDR3 is CASSINRGRSAFGELFF. The CDR3 nucleotides are TGTGCCAGCAGCATTAACAGGGGGCGATCGGCATTCGGGGAGCTGTTTTTT. The entire variable domain, with the rest obtained from reference TRBV7-2 and TRBJ2-2, is as follows: GAGVSQSPSNKVTEKGKDVELRCDPISGHTALYWYRQSLGQGLEFLIYFQGNSAPDKSGLPSDRFSAERTGGSVSTLTIQRTQQEDSAVYLCASSINRGRSAFGELFFGEGSRLTVL.

The chain is built from TRBV7-2 and TRBJ2-7; D tentatively fits TRBD1 or TRBD2 (5 bases each). The germline CDR1 and CDR2 sequences are SGHTA and FQGNSA. With 3 bases removed from V and 2 bases from J, the gap between germline ends came to 17 bases. The CDR3 is 16 residues long. CDR3 amino acids: CASSFGTRGNTYEQYF. In DNA form, the CDR3 reads TGTGCCAGCAGCTTTGGAACTCGGGGCAATACCTACGAGCAGTACTTC.

The table lists this clonotype with a few counts. The chain couples TRBV12-3 or TRBV12-4 to TRBJ1-5; TRBD1 might be the D (6 bases). The V and J ends lost 6 bases and 9 bases respectively, with 21 bases between them. The CDR3 covers 15 residues. Written as DNA, the CDR3 is TGTGCCAGCAGCCCACCGGGGGGCGGGAGAAGGCCCCAGCATTTT. Its translation is CASSPPGGGRRPQHF.

V usage is TRBV12-3 or TRBV12-4 and J usage is TRBJ1-5; tentatively, D is TRBD1 (6 bases). CDR3 size: 13 residues. V lost 6 bases and J lost 3, with 9 bases in between. This CDR3 is CASSSGDNQPQHF. CDR3 DNA: TGTGCCAGCAGCTCAGGGGACAATCAGCCCCAGCATTTT.

The sample holds many counts of this clonotype. The chain is built from TRBV7-2 and TRBJ1-5, with no clear D. The CDR3 covers 12 residues. Per germline, CDR1 SGHTA and CDR2 FQGNSA. Trimming shortened V by 4 bases and J by 4 bases, and 5 bases separated the two germline ends. CDR3 nucleotides: TGTGCCAGCAGCTCGACTAATCAGCCCCAGCATTTT. It yields the protein CASSSTNQPQHF.

This clonotype was seen a few times. This chain joins TRBV5-1 and TRBJ2-1; 15 bases match TRBD2. After removal of 4 bases from V and 7 bases from J, the junction contained 6 bases not matched to a gene. Germline V lookup: CDR1 SGHRS, CDR2 YFSETQ. This CDR3 has 16 amino acids. CDR3 bases: TGCGCCAGCAGCCGGGAAGGGACTAGCGGGGGGAATGAGCAGTTCTTC. Its protein is CASSREGTSGGNEQFF.

In regard to this clonotype: Relative to the germline gene, one junction end is altered; a read error may explain this. This chain uses TRBV5-1 with TRBJ1-4; D gene unclear. This CDR3 is 8 amino acids long. Germline lookup yields CDR1 SGHRS and CDR2 YFSETQ. The CDR3 DNA follows: TGCGCCAGCAGCTTGGCGAGGTTT. It translates to CASSLARF.

DNA of the CDR3: TGTGCCATCAGTGTACGGGACAGGGACGGCTACACCTTC. This codes for CAISVRDRDGYTF. J is TRBJ1-2 and V is TRBV10-3, with 9 nucleotides matching TRBD1. V lost 4 bases, J lost 8 bases, and 5 bases stayed unmatched. Germline-derived CDR1 and CDR2 are ENHRY and SYGVKD. The CDR3 extends over 13 amino acids.

With regard to this clonotype: This CDR3 fails to terminate in the conserved phenylalanine or tryptophan, so it likely reflects a read error. The chain links TRBV5-1 to TRBJ1-1; perhaps TRBD1 as D (5 bases). The CDR3 length is 13 residues. From germline, CDR1 is SGHRS and CDR2 YFSETQ. V was shortened by 5 bases and J by 6 bases, with 14 bases between the two germline ends. CDR3 amino acids: CASSYGGVSEAFY. Written as DNA, the CDR3 is TGCGCCAGCAGTTATGGGGGGGTATCTGAAGCTTTCTAT.

This sequence joins TRBV10-3 and TRBJ2-1, with TRBD1 matching over 8 bases. CDR3 length equals 17 residues. Looked up from germline, CDR1 is ENHRY and CDR2 is SYGVKD. The J segment lost 3 bases and the V segment lost 6 bases, leaving 13 bases of the junction unmatched. DNA of the CDR3: TGTGCCATCAGCGCTAGCCGACCGGGACAGGTCTACAATGAGCAGTTCTTC. Translation gives CAISASRPGQVYNEQFF.